This T cell receptor beta chain was recorded in a study of cytotoxic CD8 clonotypes in ibrutinib-treated CLL. Study-wide background: Response samples came after a median 12 months of treatment, range 6 to 36.

This clone was seen a single time. Its cognate antigen is unknown. The germline V and J ends were trimmed by 1 base and 0 bases, with 9 bases remaining between them. CDR1 is SQVTM, CDR2 ANQGSEA, per germline. This CDR3 is 15 amino acids long. Generated by immunoSEQ multiplex PCR, the TCRdb table keeps only in-frame clones and is missing some. This sample has over 250,000 clones; roughly 76% occur once, and the top ten carry roughly 5%. Whole-study results and caveats: Higher clonality was seen at ibrutinib response and a return toward baseline at progression. Sustained-remission and progressing patients diverged in sampling times. Public clonotypes occurred uncommonly; on treatment, they contracted or remained stable.

This specimen was PBMCs, taken at disease progression, from a patient treated with ibrutinib. The sequence was collected from a human donor with chronic lymphocytic leukemia. This chain connects TRBV29-1 to TRBJ2-2; D gene uncertain. The CDR3 DNA is TGCAGCGTTGAAGTCTACGGATCGAACACCGGGGAGCTGTTTTTT. Its translation: CSVEVYGSNTGELFF.